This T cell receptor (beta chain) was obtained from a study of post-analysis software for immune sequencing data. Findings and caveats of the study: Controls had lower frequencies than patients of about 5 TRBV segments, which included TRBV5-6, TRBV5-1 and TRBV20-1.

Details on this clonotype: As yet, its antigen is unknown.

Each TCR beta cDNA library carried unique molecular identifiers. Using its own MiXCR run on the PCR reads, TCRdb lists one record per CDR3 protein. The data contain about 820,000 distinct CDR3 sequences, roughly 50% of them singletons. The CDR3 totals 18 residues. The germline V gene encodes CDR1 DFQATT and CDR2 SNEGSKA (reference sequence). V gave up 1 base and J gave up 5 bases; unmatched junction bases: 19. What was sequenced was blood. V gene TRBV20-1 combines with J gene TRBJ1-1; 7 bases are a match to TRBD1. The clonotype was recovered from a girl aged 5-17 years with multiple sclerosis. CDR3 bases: TGCAGTGCTAGAGGGTCATCATACGGCGGGAGGGGGCCAACTGAAGCTTTCTTT. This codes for CSARGSSYGGRGPTEAFF.